This TCR beta chain was recorded in a study of T cells after yellow fever vaccination. The CDR3 totals 15 residues. Trimming at V came to 6 bases and at J to 7 bases, leaving 11 bases not matched to a gene. CDR1 is MNHEY and CDR2 is SVGAGI in the germline V gene. There are many counts of this clonotype. TCRdb redid the calling of the 5' RACE reads with MiXCR, one entry per CDR3 protein. The sample includes roughly 56,000 distinct CDR3 sequences, 5.7% of them seen just once. Broader study findings: High-abundance clonotypes from the bulk population could contaminate FACS-sorted repertoires.

The chain joins TRBV6-5 to TRBJ2-3, with 9 positions matching TRBD2. The sample was PBMCs, either bulk or a sorted T-cell subset (CD4+, CD8+, memory, or dextramer-sorted; not recorded which), taken on the day of the yellow fever booster vaccination. The receptor was derived from a man younger than 30 who received the YFV17D yellow fever vaccine. CDR3 DNA sequence: TGTGCCAGCAGCCCGGGACTAGCCGCGATCCATACGCAGTATTTT. Translating gives CASSPGLAAIHTQYF.